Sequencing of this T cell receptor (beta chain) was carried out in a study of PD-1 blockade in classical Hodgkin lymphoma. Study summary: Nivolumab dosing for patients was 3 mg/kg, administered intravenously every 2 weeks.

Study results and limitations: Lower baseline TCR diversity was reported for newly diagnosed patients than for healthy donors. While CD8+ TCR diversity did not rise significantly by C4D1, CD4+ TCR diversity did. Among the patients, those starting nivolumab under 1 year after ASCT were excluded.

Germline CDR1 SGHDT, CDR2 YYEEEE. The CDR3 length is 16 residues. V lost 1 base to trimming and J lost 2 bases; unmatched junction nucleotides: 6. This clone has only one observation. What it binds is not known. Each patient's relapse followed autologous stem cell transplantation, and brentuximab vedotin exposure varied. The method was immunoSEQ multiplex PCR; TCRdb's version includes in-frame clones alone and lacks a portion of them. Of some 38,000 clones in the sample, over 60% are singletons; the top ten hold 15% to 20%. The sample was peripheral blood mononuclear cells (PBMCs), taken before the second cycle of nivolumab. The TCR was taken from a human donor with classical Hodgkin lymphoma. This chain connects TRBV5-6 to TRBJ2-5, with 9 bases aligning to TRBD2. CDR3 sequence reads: CASSLFLAGTQETQYF. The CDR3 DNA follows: TGTGCCAGCAGCTTGTTTCTAGCGGGGACACAAGAGACCCAGTACTTC.